This T cell receptor beta chain emerged from a study of shared clonotypes between healthy human individuals. Study-wide context: For every donor, three CD4 naive, three CD4 memory, two CD8 naive and one CD8 memory plates were used.

General study points: Generation of non-shared clonotypes was less probable than generation of clonotypes shared by all four donors. The naive CD4 repertoires of a few donors were compared, and approximately 4.7% of clonotypes were shared. It was the few donors that limited the genetic and exposure-history diversity represented.

Sequencing used immunoSEQ multiplex PCR; TCRdb keeps in-frame clones, though not all of them. The table lists about 1 million clones, about 80% of them singletons. Germline V gene sequence: CDR1 MNHEY, CDR2 SMNVEV (reference sequence). There are 16 residues in the CDR3. V was clipped by 5 bases and J by 4 bases; unmatched bases: 13. Details on this clone: Antigen specificity is unknown.

The sample consisted of memory CD4+ T cells sorted from blood. Subset noted: CD45RA-negative fraction. This receptor was taken from a man between 18 and 29 years old in good health. The gene calls are TRBV27 and TRBJ1-1, with 7 nucleotides matching TRBD1. This chain's CDR3 is CASSPARTGLVTEAFF. CDR3 DNA: TGTGCCAGCAGTCCCGCCCGGACAGGACTCGTCACTGAAGCTTTCTTT.